This T cell receptor beta chain was observed in a study of blood T cell repertoires in COVID-19. Methods used by the authors: Quantification of nucleated cells was approximated via reference gene primer amplification. This table comes from immunoSEQ multiplex PCR, and its TCRdb copy is limited to in-frame clones, with some not included. V and J calls and clone size are as listed in that table; D and trimming were resolved from the DNA. The sample includes roughly 150,000 clones, approximately 80% of them seen just once. The CDR3 length is 14 residues. Per germline, CDR1 SGHRS and CDR2 YFSETQ. V shed 6 bases and J shed 3 bases, with 13 bases lying between them. Individuals drawn from under 30 US areas were roughly 18 to 95 years old. Participants' reported clinical history set cohort assignment.

The chain is built from TRBV5-1 and TRBJ2-1, with D possibly matching TRBD2 (5 bases). The clonotype was recovered from a woman between 35 and 50 years old who had recovered from COVID-19. Specimen: PBMCs or T cells enriched from blood (not recorded which). CDR3 coding DNA: TGCGCCAGCACGCTTCTAGCAGACTACAATGAGCAGTTCTTC. Protein product: CASTLLADYNEQFF. Using reference TRBV5-1 and TRBJ2-1 for the parts outside the CDR3, the full variable domain is KAGVTQTPRYLIKTRGQQVTLSCSPISGHRSVSWYQQTPGQGLQFLFEYFSETQRNKGNFPGRFSGRQFSNSRSEMNVSTLELGDSALYLCASTLLADYNEQFFGPGTRLTVL.